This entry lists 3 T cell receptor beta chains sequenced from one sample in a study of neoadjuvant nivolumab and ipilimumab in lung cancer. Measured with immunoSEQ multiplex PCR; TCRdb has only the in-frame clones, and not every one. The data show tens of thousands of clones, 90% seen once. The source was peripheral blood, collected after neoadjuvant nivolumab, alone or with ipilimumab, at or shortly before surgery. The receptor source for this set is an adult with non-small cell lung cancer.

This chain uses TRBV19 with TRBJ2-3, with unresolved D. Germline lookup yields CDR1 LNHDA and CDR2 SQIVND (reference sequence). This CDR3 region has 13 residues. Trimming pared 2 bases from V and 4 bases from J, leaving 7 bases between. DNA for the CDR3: TGTGCCAGTAGTATAACGGGTCCAGATACGCAGTATTTT. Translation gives CASSITGPDTQYF.

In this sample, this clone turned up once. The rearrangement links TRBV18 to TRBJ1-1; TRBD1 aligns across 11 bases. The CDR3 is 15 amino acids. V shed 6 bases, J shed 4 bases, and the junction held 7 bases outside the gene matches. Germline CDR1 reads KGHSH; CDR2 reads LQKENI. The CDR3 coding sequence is TGTGCCAGCTCCCACGGGACAGGGGGACGCACTGAAGCTTTCTTT. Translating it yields CASSHGTGGRTEAFF.

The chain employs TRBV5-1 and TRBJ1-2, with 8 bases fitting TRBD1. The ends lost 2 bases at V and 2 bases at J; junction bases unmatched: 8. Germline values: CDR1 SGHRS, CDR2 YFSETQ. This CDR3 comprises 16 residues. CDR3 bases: TGCGCCAGCAGCTTAGAGGGGACAGGACCGAACTATGGCTACACCTTC. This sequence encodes CASSLEGTGPNYGYTF.